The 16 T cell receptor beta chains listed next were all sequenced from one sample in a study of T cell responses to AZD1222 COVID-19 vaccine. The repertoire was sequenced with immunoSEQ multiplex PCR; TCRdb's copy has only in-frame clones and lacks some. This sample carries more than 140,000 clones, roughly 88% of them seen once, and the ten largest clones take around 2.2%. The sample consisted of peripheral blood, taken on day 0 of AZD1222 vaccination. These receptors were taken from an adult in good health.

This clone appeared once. The CDR3: CSVRLPGANTEAFF. CDR3 coding DNA: TGCAGCGTTCGTTTGCCAGGTGCAAACACTGAAGCTTTCTTT. The chain combines TRBV29-1 with TRBJ1-1; D ambiguous. CDR1 and CDR2 (germline): SQVTM, ANQGSEA. V gave up 5 bases and J gave up 2 bases, with 15 bases separating them. The CDR3 runs 14 residues.

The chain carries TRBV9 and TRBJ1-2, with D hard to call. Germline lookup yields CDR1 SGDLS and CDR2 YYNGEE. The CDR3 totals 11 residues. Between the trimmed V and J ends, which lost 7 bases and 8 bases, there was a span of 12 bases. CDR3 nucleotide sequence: TGTGCCAGCCGGAATTCGGGGGGCTACACCTTC. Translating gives CASRNSGGYTF.

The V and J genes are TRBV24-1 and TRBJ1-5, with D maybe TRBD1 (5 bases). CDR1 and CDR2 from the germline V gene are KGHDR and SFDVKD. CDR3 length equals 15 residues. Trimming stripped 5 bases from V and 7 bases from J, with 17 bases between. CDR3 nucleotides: TGTGCCACCAGTGTCATCCAGGGTTCGGGACAGCCCCAGCATTTT. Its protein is CATSVIQGSGQPQHF.

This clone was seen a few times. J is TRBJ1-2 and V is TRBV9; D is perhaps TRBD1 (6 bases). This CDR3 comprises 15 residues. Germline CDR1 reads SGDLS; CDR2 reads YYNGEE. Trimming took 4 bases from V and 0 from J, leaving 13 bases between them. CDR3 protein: CASSRGDISNYGYTF. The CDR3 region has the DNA TGTGCCAGCAGCAGGGGGGACATCTCTAACTATGGCTACACCTTC.

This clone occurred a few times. The CDR3 reads CASSEGYGYTF. DNA of the CDR3: TGTGCCAGCAGTGAGGGTTATGGCTACACCTTC. The chain uses TRBV6-4 and TRBJ1-2, with unresolved D. Looked up from germline, CDR1 is MRHNA and CDR2 is SNTAGT. There are 11 residues in the CDR3. Trimming stripped 3 bases from V and 5 bases from J, with 4 bases between.

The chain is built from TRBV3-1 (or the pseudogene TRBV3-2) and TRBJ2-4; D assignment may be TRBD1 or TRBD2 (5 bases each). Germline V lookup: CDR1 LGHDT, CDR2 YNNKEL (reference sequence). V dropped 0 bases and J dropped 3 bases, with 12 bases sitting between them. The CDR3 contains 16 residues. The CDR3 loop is CASSQEGEYGKNIQYF. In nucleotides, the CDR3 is TGTGCCAGCAGCCAAGAGGGGGAGTACGGCAAAAACATTCAGTACTTC.

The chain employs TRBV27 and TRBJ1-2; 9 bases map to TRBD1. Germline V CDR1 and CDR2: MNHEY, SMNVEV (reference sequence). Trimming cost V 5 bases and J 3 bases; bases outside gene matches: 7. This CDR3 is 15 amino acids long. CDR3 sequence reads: CASSKGTGNDYGYTF. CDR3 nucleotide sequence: TGTGCCAGCAGTAAAGGGACAGGGAATGACTATGGCTACACCTTC.

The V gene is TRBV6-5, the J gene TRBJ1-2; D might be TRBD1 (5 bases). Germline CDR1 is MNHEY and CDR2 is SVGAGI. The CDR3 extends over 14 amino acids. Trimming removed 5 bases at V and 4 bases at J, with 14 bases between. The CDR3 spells CASSTSRDGYGYTF. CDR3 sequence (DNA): TGTGCCAGCAGTACCTCCAGGGACGGCTATGGCTACACCTTC.

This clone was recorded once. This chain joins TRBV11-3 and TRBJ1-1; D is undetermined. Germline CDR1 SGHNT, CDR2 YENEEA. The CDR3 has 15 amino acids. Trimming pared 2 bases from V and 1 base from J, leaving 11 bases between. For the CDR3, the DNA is TGTGCCAGCAGCTTACTCCCGACGGGGAACACTGAAGCTTTCTTT. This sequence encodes CASSLLPTGNTEAFF.

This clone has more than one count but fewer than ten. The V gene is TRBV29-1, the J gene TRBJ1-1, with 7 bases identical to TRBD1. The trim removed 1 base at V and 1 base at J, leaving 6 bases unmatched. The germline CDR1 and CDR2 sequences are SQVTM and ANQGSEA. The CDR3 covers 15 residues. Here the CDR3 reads CSVEVQGIKNTEAFF. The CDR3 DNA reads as TGCAGCGTTGAAGTACAGGGGATTAAGAACACTGAAGCTTTCTTT.

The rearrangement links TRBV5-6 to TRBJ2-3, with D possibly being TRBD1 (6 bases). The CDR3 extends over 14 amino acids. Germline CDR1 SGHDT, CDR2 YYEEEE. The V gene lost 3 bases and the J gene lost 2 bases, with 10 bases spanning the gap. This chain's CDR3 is CASSWGQATDTQYF. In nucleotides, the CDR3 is TGTGCCAGCAGCTGGGGGCAGGCCACAGATACGCAGTATTTT.

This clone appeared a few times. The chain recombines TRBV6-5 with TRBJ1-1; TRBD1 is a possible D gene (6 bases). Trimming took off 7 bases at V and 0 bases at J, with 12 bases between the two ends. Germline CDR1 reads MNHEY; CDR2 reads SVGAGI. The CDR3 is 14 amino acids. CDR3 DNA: TGTGCCAGCACCCCAACAGGGATGAACACTGAAGCTTTCTTT. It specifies CASTPTGMNTEAFF.

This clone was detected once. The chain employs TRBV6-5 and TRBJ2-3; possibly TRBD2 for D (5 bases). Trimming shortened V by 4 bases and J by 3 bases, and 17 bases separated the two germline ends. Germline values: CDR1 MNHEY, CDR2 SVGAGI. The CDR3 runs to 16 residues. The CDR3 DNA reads TGTGCCAGCAGTTCTATGACTAAAAGGGTTACAGATACGCAGTATTTT. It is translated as CASSSMTKRVTDTQYF.

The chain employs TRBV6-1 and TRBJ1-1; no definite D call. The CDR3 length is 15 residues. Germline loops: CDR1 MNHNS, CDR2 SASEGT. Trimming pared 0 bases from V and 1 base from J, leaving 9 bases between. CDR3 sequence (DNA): TGTGCCAGCAGTGAAGCGTCTGGGCCGAACACTGAAGCTTTCTTT. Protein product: CASSEASGPNTEAFF.

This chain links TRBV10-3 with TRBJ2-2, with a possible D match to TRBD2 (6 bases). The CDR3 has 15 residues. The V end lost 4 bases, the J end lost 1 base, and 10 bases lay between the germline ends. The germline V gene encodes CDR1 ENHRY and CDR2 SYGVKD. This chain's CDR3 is CAISADSGNTGELFF. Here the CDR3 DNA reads TGTGCCATCAGTGCCGATAGCGGGAACACCGGGGAGCTGTTTTTT.

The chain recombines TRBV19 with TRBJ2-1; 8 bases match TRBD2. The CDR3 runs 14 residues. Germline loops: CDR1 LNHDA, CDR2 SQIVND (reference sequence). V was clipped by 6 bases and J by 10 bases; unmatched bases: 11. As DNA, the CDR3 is TGTGCCAGTAGGCCCGGGACTAGTGCCGGCGAGCAGTTCTTC. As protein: CASRPGTSAGEQFF.